These 5 T cell receptor beta chains originate from one sample sequenced in a study of memory CD4+ T cells and cytomegalovirus serostatus. Single viable CD3+CD4+CD8-CD45RO+ cells were sorted as the memory CD4+ T cells. TCRdb's copy holds only in-frame clones and misses some; the assay was immunoSEQ multiplex PCR. The data contain about 27,000 clones, 76% of them singletons. The sequencing sample was made of memory CD4+ T cells from blood. The source is an adult in good health and CMV-seronegative.

CDR3 DNA sequence: TGTGCCAGCAGCTCATTGTTAGGGACAGGGGAATCCTACGAGCAGTACTTC. Translation: CASSSLLGTGESYEQYF. V gene TRBV7-8 combines with J gene TRBJ2-7; 10 nucleotides match TRBD1. The CDR3 runs to 17 residues. Unmatched junction bases numbered 10, after V lost 4 bases and J lost 1 base. Germline loops: CDR1 SGHVS, CDR2 FQNEAQ.

The chain joins TRBV27 to TRBJ1-4; D gene ambiguous. V lost 6 bases and J 0 bases, leaving 8 bases between the germline ends. The CDR3 covers 14 residues. From germline, CDR1 is MNHEY and CDR2 SMNVEV (reference sequence). CDR3 in amino acids: CASSPTPTNEKLFF. The DNA for the CDR3 is TGTGCCAGCAGCCCGACCCCAACTAATGAAAAACTGTTTTTT.

The rearrangement uses TRBV7-9 and TRBJ2-5, with D unclear. CDR3 size: 13 residues. The germline gives CDR1 SEHNR, CDR2 FQNEAQ (reference sequence). Trimming took off 7 bases at V and 3 bases at J, with 12 bases between the two ends. The CDR3 sequence: CASTPSVEETQYF. In nucleotides, the CDR3 is TGTGCCAGCACCCCAAGCGTGGAAGAGACCCAGTACTTC.

This clone was seen a handful of times. This chain links TRBV7-9 with TRBJ1-2; D is unclear. The CDR3 is 11 residues long. Germline values: CDR1 SEHNR, CDR2 FQNEAQ (reference sequence). V was cut by 3 bases and J by 2 bases, with 1 base left in between. In DNA form, the CDR3 reads TGTGCCAGCAGCTTGAACTATGGCTACACCTTC. Translation gives CASSLNYGYTF.

This sequence joins TRBV28 and TRBJ2-1; TRBD2 agrees at 13 bases. The CDR3 consists of 14 residues. With 3 bases clipped from V and 15 bases from J, the junction kept 8 bases outside the gene matches. From germline, CDR1 is MDHEN and CDR2 SYDVKM. The chain's CDR3 is CASSLGTSGTPMFF. CDR3 nucleotides: TGTGCCAGCAGTTTGGGGACTAGCGGGACCCCTATGTTCTTC.